The 29 T cell receptor beta chains listed next were all sequenced from one sample in a study of blood T cell repertoires in COVID-19. The method was immunoSEQ multiplex PCR; TCRdb's version includes in-frame clones alone and lacks a portion of them. The table lists nearly 350,000 clones, over 70% of them singletons. Sequencing was performed on peripheral blood. These receptors were collected from a young man with active or convalescent COVID-19.

The rearrangement uses TRBV7-9 and TRBJ1-1; no firm D call. The V end lost 6 bases, the J end lost 3 bases, and 14 bases lay between the germline ends. This CDR3 spans 14 amino acids. CDR1 is SEHNR and CDR2 is FQNEAQ in the germline V gene (reference sequence). CDR3 nucleotide sequence: TGTGCCAGCAGACTCCCTGGGCCGGACACTGAAGCTTTCTTT. Translated: CASRLPGPDTEAFF.

The chain employs TRBV7-3 and TRBJ2-1; 7 bases map to TRBD2. The ends lost 5 bases at V and 8 bases at J; junction bases unmatched: 21. Germline values: CDR1 SGHTA, CDR2 FQGTGA. This CDR3 contains 18 residues. In DNA form, the CDR3 reads TGTGCCAGCAGCCCCCATGGTTGGCGGGAGTTGGGGTTCGATGAGCAGTTCTTC. Protein product: CASSPHGWRELGFDEQFF.

The sample holds a few counts of this clone. V usage is TRBV27 and J usage is TRBJ2-1; 8 nucleotides match TRBD2. The CDR3 is 16 residues long. Looked up from germline, CDR1 is MNHEY and CDR2 is SMNVEV (reference sequence). With 7 bases clipped from V and 6 bases from J, the junction kept 14 bases outside the gene matches. As DNA, the CDR3 is TGTGCCAGCACCGCACCTGGACTAGCACTCGGCAATGAGCAGTTCTTC. As protein: CASTAPGLALGNEQFF.

The CDR3: CATSAVGTEGYNSPLHF. In DNA form, the CDR3 reads TGTGCCACCAGTGCCGTCGGGACAGAAGGGTACAATTCACCCCTCCACTTT. The chain combines TRBV24-1 with TRBJ1-6; 7 bases map to TRBD1. The junction had 13 bases not matched to a gene; V was cut back by 5 bases and J by 7 bases. The CDR3 extends over 17 amino acids. The germline CDR1 and CDR2 sequences are KGHDR and SFDVKD.

The rearrangement links TRBV3-1 (or the pseudogene TRBV3-2) to TRBJ2-7; D perhaps matches TRBD1 (6 bases). Germline V gives CDR1 LGHDT, CDR2 YNNKEL (reference sequence). V was clipped by 4 bases and J by 3 bases, with 16 bases between them. The CDR3 extends over 15 amino acids. Here the CDR3 DNA reads TGTGCCAGCAGCCTCGGAGTGGACAGTGACTACGAGCAGTACTTC. Translated: CASSLGVDSDYEQYF.

This clone was observed a single time. The gene calls are TRBV4-2 and TRBJ2-2; 7 bases are shared with TRBD1. With V trimmed by 5 bases and J by 7 bases, 16 bases remained unmatched. The CDR3 is 17 residues long. The V gene's germline CDR1 is LGHNA and CDR2 YNFKEQ. CDR3: CASSEKGLAGGSGELFF. The CDR3 coding sequence is TGTGCCAGCAGCGAAAAGGGTCTAGCAGGGGGTAGCGGGGAGCTGTTTTTT.

The chain combines TRBV27 with TRBJ2-3; 7 bases agree with TRBD2. The CDR3 consists of 14 residues. The V gene's germline CDR1 is MNHEY and CDR2 SMNVEV (reference sequence). Losses at the gene ends were 3 bases for V and 5 bases for J; bases not matched to a gene: 5. CDR3 in DNA: TGTGCCAGCAGTTTGGGAGGGGCAAAAGATACGCAGTATTTT. As protein: CASSLGGAKDTQYF.

The V gene is TRBV19, the J gene TRBJ2-1; the D gene is possibly TRBD2 (6 bases). The CDR3 contains 13 residues. Trimming removed 3 bases at V and 10 bases at J, with 13 bases between. Per the germline V gene, CDR1 is LNHDA and CDR2 is SQIVND (reference sequence). The CDR3 here is CASSIVGGPEQFF. CDR3 in DNA: TGTGCCAGTAGTATTGTGGGGGGTCCGGAGCAGTTCTTC.

This clone was recorded a few times. This chain uses TRBV28 with TRBJ2-1; D gene ambiguous. Germline V gene sequence: CDR1 MDHEN, CDR2 SYDVKM. Trimming removed 4 bases at V and 2 bases at J, with 15 bases between. The CDR3 runs 16 residues. CDR3 bases: TGTGCCAGCAGTTCCAACGAGCGATCTACCTACAATGAGCAGTTCTTC. Translating it yields CASSSNERSTYNEQFF. Complete variable domain (other parts from reference TRBV28 and TRBJ2-1): DVKVTQSSRYLVKRTGEKVFLECVQDMDHENMFWYRQDPGLGLRLIYFSYDVKMKEKGDIPEGYSVSREKKERFSLILESASTNQTSMYLCASSSNERSTYNEQFFGPGTRLTVL.

The CDR3 DNA reads TGCGCCAGCAGCTTGTTAGGGGGAGACCGTAATTCACCCCTCCACTTT. Translated: CASSLLGGDRNSPLHF. This chain uses TRBV5-1 with TRBJ1-6, with a weak D call TRBD1 (6 bases). This CDR3 comprises 16 residues. The V gene lost 1 base and the J gene lost 6 bases, with 14 bases spanning the gap. Germline-derived CDR1 and CDR2 are SGHRS and YFSETQ.

The rearrangement links TRBV3-1 (or the pseudogene TRBV3-2) to TRBJ1-6; no firm D call. CDR3 length: 14 amino acids. The germline gives CDR1 LGHDT, CDR2 YNNKEL (reference sequence). V was shortened by 2 bases and J by 9 bases, with 11 bases between the two germline ends. Written as DNA, the CDR3 is TGTGCCAGCAGCCAATCCCCAGAGGTTTCACCCCTCCACTTT. Its translation: CASSQSPEVSPLHF.

The rearrangement uses TRBV4-3 and TRBJ1-1; D remains unclear. Germline V gene data show CDR1 as LGHNA and CDR2 as YSLEER. The length of the CDR3 is 18 residues. V lost 0 bases, J lost 6 bases, and 23 bases lay in between. The CDR3 spells CASSQEKDQAGWAAEAFF. In DNA form, the CDR3 reads TGCGCCAGCAGCCAAGAAAAGGACCAGGCGGGGTGGGCCGCTGAAGCTTTCTTT.

The J gene is TRBJ1-2, the V gene TRBV7-2, with 7 bases matching TRBD1. This CDR3 contains 15 residues. The germline V gene has CDR1 SGHTA and CDR2 FQGNSA. V shed 1 base, J shed 4 bases, and the junction held 6 bases outside the gene matches. The CDR3 reads CASSLEGGQSYGYTF. CDR3 sequence (DNA): TGTGCCAGCAGCTTAGAAGGGGGACAGAGCTATGGCTACACCTTC.

The chain joins TRBV30 to TRBJ1-5; weak D call: TRBD1 (6 bases). V gave up 2 bases and J gave up 7 bases, with 12 bases separating them. From germline, CDR1 is GTSNPN and CDR2 SVGIG (reference sequence). The CDR3 has 13 amino acids. Here the CDR3 reads CAWSTGSGQPQHF. DNA of the CDR3: TGTGCCTGGAGTACAGGGTCCGGGCAGCCCCAGCATTTT.

This clone was counted a single time. This sequence joins TRBV12-3 or TRBV12-4 and TRBJ1-5, with a weak D call TRBD1 (6 bases). Between the trimmed V and J ends, which lost 6 bases and 6 bases, there was a span of 9 bases. This CDR3 is built from 12 residues. The CDR3 spells CASSLQGQPQHF. Here the CDR3 DNA reads TGTGCCAGCAGCCTACAGGGTCAGCCCCAGCATTTT.

This chain joins TRBV28 and TRBJ2-1, with 9 bases fitting TRBD1. Germline CDR1 is MDHEN and CDR2 is SYDVKM. The CDR3 length is 16 residues. The V gene end was trimmed by 5 bases and the J gene end by 9 bases; junction bases not matched to a gene: 14. CDR3 nucleotide sequence: TGTGCCAGCAGTACTAGGACAGGGGCGATGGCGTCTGAGCAGTTCTTC. This sequence encodes CASSTRTGAMASEQFF.

This chain joins TRBV24-1 and TRBJ1-4; D may be TRBD1 (5 bases). The CDR3 is 14 amino acids. Trimming took 3 bases from V and 7 from J, leaving 11 bases between them. Germline V gene lookup returns CDR1 KGHDR and CDR2 SFDVKD. The CDR3 spells CATSDPERGEKLFF. The CDR3 DNA reads as TGTGCCACCAGTGATCCGGAAAGGGGTGAAAAACTGTTTTTT.

The genes are TRBV5-4 and TRBJ1-1; TRBD1 matches 8 bases. CDR1 SGHNT and CDR2 YYREEE come from the germline V gene (reference sequence). The CDR3 runs to 15 residues. J gave up 0 bases and V 4 bases, and 5 bases lay outside the gene matches. The CDR3 loop is CASSTGQGMNTEAFF. DNA of the CDR3: TGTGCCAGCAGCACCGGACAGGGTATGAACACTGAAGCTTTCTTT.

The rearrangement uses TRBV28 and TRBJ2-7; TRBD1 might be the D (5 bases). The ends were cut back, 6 bases at V and 2 bases at J, with 14 bases in the middle. The CDR3 covers 14 residues. The germline V gene encodes CDR1 MDHEN and CDR2 SYDVKM. The CDR3 coding sequence is TGTGCCAGCAGCTTCCCAGCAGGGACCTACGAGCAGTACTTC. Protein: CASSFPAGTYEQYF. Based on the CDR3 plus reference TRBV28 and TRBJ2-7, the full variable domain is DVKVTQSSRYLVKRTGEKVFLECVQDMDHENMFWYRQDPGLGLRLIYFSYDVKMKEKGDIPEGYSVSREKKERFSLILESASTNQTSMYLCASSFPAGTYEQYFGPGTRLTVT.

This chain uses TRBV6-5 with TRBJ2-3, with TRBD2 matching over 10 bases. From germline, CDR1 is MNHEY and CDR2 SVGAGI. V lost 4 bases to trimming and J lost 0 bases; unmatched junction nucleotides: 4. The CDR3 runs 16 residues. The CDR3: CASSLAGGLSTDTQYF. The CDR3 DNA is TGTGCCAGCAGTTTAGCGGGGGGTCTTAGCACAGATACGCAGTATTTT.

This clone was counted a single time. The rearrangement joins TRBV3-1 (or the pseudogene TRBV3-2) to TRBJ1-3, with TRBD1 matching 8 bases. Per the germline V gene, CDR1 is LGHDT and CDR2 is YNNKEL (reference sequence). The CDR3 has 18 amino acids. The J segment lost 0 bases and the V segment lost 4 bases, leaving 11 bases of the junction unmatched. The CDR3 region has the DNA TGTGCCAGCAGCCCAGGGACAGGACTGAGCTACTCTGGAAACACCATATATTTT. It yields the protein CASSPGTGLSYSGNTIYF.

J is TRBJ2-7 and V is TRBV27; TRBD2 matches 7 bases. The V segment lost 5 bases and the J segment 4 bases; nucleotides outside the gene matches: 11. The germline V gene encodes CDR1 MNHEY and CDR2 SMNVEV (reference sequence). The CDR3 has 15 residues. The chain's CDR3 is CASSPPRGVTYEQYF. CDR3 sequence (DNA): TGTGCCAGCAGTCCTCCTCGGGGGGTTACGTACGAGCAGTACTTC.

This clone was seen a few times. This chain connects TRBV6-2 or TRBV6-3 to TRBJ2-4; 9 positions agree with TRBD2. CDR3 size: 18 residues. Trimming removed 4 bases from V and 0 bases from J; junction bases left unmatched: 10. Germline CDR1 MNHEY, CDR2 SVGEGT. The CDR3 DNA reads TGTGCCAGCAGTTCGGGACTAGCAGAGAAGCTAGCCAAAAACATTCAGTACTTC. Translation: CASSSGLAEKLAKNIQYF.

This chain joins TRBV5-4 and TRBJ1-2; 9 bases agree with TRBD1. The CDR3 loop spans 14 amino acids. Looked up from germline, CDR1 is SGHNT and CDR2 is YYREEE (reference sequence). J lost 3 bases, V lost 4 bases, and 4 bases had no gene match. The DNA for the CDR3 is TGTGCCAGCAGCCGGACAGGGGATCACTATGGCTACACCTTC. It encodes CASSRTGDHYGYTF.

The chain has TRBV6-5 and TRBJ2-1; 9 bases line up with TRBD2. The CDR3 length is 15 residues. With 6 bases clipped from V and 5 bases from J, the junction kept 8 bases outside the gene matches. Germline V CDR1 and CDR2: MNHEY, SVGAGI. This CDR3 reads CASRPIAGENNEQFF. The CDR3 bases are TGTGCCAGCAGGCCAATAGCGGGGGAGAACAATGAGCAGTTCTTC.

This rearrangement joins TRBV3-1 (or the pseudogene TRBV3-2) to TRBJ2-7; possible D gene TRBD1, 5 bases. V was cut by 2 bases and J by 5 bases, with 16 bases left in between. This CDR3 comprises 15 residues. In germline, CDR1 is LGHDT, CDR2 YNNKEL (reference sequence). CDR3 sequence (DNA): TGTGCCAGCAGCCAACCGCACAGGCGGCTCGACGAGCAGTACTTC. Its protein product is CASSQPHRRLDEQYF.

This rearrangement joins TRBV21-1 to TRBJ1-4; the DNA was not compared with TRBD1, the D call given in the table. TRBV21-1 is termed a pseudogene. This CDR3 region has 14 residues. The CDR3 loop reads CASTTGTANEKLFF. The CDR3 nucleotides read TGTGCCAGCACAACCGGGACAGCTAATGAAAAACTGTTTTTT.

The chain couples TRBV30 to TRBJ1-4; unclear D gene. Germline CDR1 reads GTSNPN; CDR2 reads SVGIG (reference sequence). This CDR3 spans 12 amino acids. Trimming took off 5 bases at V and 8 bases at J, with 12 bases between the two ends. The CDR3 spells CAWCGSGEKLFF. For the CDR3, the DNA is TGTGCCTGGTGCGGTTCCGGGGAAAAACTGTTTTTT.

This CDR3 is CASSQAGTSNTGELFF. The CDR3 DNA is TGTGCCAGCAGCCAAGCCGGGACATCGAACACCGGGGAGCTGTTTTTT. The rearrangement links TRBV7-3 to TRBJ2-2; D is possibly TRBD1 (6 bases). There are 16 residues in the CDR3. Per the germline V gene, CDR1 is SGHTA and CDR2 is FQGTGA. Trimming stripped 5 bases from V and 0 bases from J, with 13 bases between.